Listed below are T cell receptor beta chains from one sample, sequenced in a study of cytomegalovirus exposure and HLA in healthy donors. Measured with immunoSEQ multiplex PCR; TCRdb has only the in-frame clones, and not every one. The sample contains about 180,000 clones, 70% to 85% of which appear only once. The sequenced sample consisted of PBMCs. The receptors originated from a man aged 18 to 29 in good health and CMV-seronegative. Both conserved end residues are part of each CDR3. The order of the fields is CDR3 protein, CDR3 DNA, J gene, D gene, V gene, clone size. D genes are given only for firm matches. Not all rows give a size; the values are once, few, many and, for expanded clones, a class.

CDR3: CASSPNRVTNEKLFF
DNA: TGTGCCAGCAGCCCTAACAGGGTAACTAATGAAAAACTGTTTTTT
J: TRBJ1-4
D: .
V: TRBV5-8
size: .

CDR3: CASSLDQGTNQPQHF
DNA: TGTGCCAGCAGTTTGGACCAGGGGACAAATCAGCCCCAGCATTTT
J: TRBJ1-5
D: .
V: TRBV28
size: .

CDR3: CASSHSGYSYEQYF
DNA: TGTGCCAGCAGCCACTCGGGGTACTCCTACGAGCAGTACTTC
J: TRBJ2-7
D: .
V: TRBV7-2
size: .

CDR3: CASRQGTEAFF
DNA: TGTGCCAGCAGACAGGGAACTGAAGCTTTCTTT
J: TRBJ1-1
D: .
V: TRBV6-5
size: .

CDR3: CASSLFGSAPYNEQFF
DNA: TGTGCCAGTAGTCTGTTCGGGTCGGCACCCTACAATGAGCAGTTCTTC
J: TRBJ2-1
D: .
V: TRBV19
size: .

CDR3: CASSLGPGKNTEAFF
DNA: TGCGCCAGCAGCTTGGGGCCGGGTAAGAACACTGAAGCTTTCTTT
J: TRBJ1-1
D: .
V: TRBV5-1
size: few

CDR3: CASSYILEYSNQPQHF
DNA: TGTGCCAGCAGTTACATTCTAGAGTATAGCAATCAGCCCCAGCATTTT
J: TRBJ1-5
D: .
V: TRBV6-6
size: .

CDR3: CAWGTGQGDTIYF
DNA: TGTGCCTGGGGGACAGGCCAGGGTGACACCATATATTTT
J: TRBJ1-3
D: TRBD1
V: TRBV30
size: .

CDR3: CASSEAGQGGGEQYF
DNA: TGTGCCAGCAGTGAAGCGGGACAGGGGGGTGGCGAGCAGTACTTC
J: TRBJ2-7
D: TRBD1
V: TRBV2
size: .

CDR3: CASSQDGGTYNEQFF
DNA: TGCGCCAGCAGCCAAGACGGGGGGACCTACAATGAGCAGTTCTTC
J: TRBJ2-1
D: TRBD2
V: TRBV4-1
size: .

CDR3: CAWSVRDFSNQPQHF
DNA: TGTGCCTGGAGTGTACGGGACTTTAGCAATCAGCCCCAGCATTTT
J: TRBJ1-5
D: .
V: TRBV30
size: .

CDR3: CASSLGEGQETQYF
DNA: TGCGCCAGCAGCTTGGGTGAGGGCCAAGAGACCCAGTACTTC
J: TRBJ2-5
D: .
V: TRBV5-1
size: .

CDR3: CASREDRANEAFF
DNA: TGTGCCAGCAGAGAAGACAGGGCCAATGAAGCTTTCTTT
J: TRBJ1-1
D: TRBD1
V: TRBV6-1
size: .

CDR3: CASSFNRDNEKLFF
DNA: TGTGCCAGCAGTTTCAATCGGGATAATGAAAAACTGTTTTTT
J: TRBJ1-4
D: .
V: TRBV27
size: .

CDR3: CASSSAGLITDTQYF
DNA: TGTGCCAGCAGTTCCGCGGGACTTATCACAGATACGCAGTATTTT
J: TRBJ2-3
D: .
V: TRBV27
size: few

CDR3: CASSEHNTGELFF
DNA: TGTGCCAGCAGCGAGCACAACACCGGGGAGCTGTTTTTT
J: TRBJ2-2
D: .
V: TRBV6-1
size: .

CDR3: CASSLLLAGGYEQYF
DNA: TGTGCCAGCAGCTTGCTCCTAGCGGGGGGGTACGAGCAGTACTTC
J: TRBJ2-7
D: TRBD2
V: TRBV5-6
size: .

CDR3: CASSGGLLDQPQHF
DNA: TGTGCCAGCAGTGGGGGACTCTTAGATCAGCCCCAGCATTTT
J: TRBJ1-5
D: .
V: TRBV6-1
size: .

CDR3: CASRFFQGSWSPLHF
DNA: TGTGCCAGCAGGTTCTTCCAGGGGAGTTGGTCACCCCTCCACTTT
J: TRBJ1-6
D: .
V: TRBV27
size: .

CDR3: CASSQDGTGLSEAFF
DNA: TGCGCCAGCAGCCAAGATGGGACAGGGTTAAGTGAAGCTTTCTTT
J: TRBJ1-1
D: TRBD1
V: TRBV4-3
size: few

CDR3: CASSLGRERYEQYF
DNA: TGTGCCAGCAGCTTGGGGAGGGAGAGGTACGAGCAGTACTTC
J: TRBJ2-7
D: .
V: TRBV5-6
size: .

CDR3: CASSSGHTSGANVLTF
DNA: TGCGCCAGCAGCTCCGGACATACCTCTGGGGCCAACGTCCTGACTTTC
J: TRBJ2-6
D: .
V: TRBV5-1
size: .

CDR3: CASSNRGGQKQYF
DNA: TGTGCCAGCAGCAACAGGGGGGGACAGAAGCAGTACTTC
J: TRBJ2-7
D: .
V: TRBV6-5
size: few

CDR3: CASSESAISYEQYF
DNA: TGTGCCAGCAGTGAATCCGCTATCTCCTACGAGCAGTACTTC
J: TRBJ2-7
D: .
V: TRBV2
size: few

CDR3: CSVEVEQFGEQFF
DNA: TGCAGCGTTGAAGTTGAACAGTTCGGTGAGCAGTTCTTC
J: TRBJ2-1
D: .
V: TRBV29-1
size: .

CDR3: CASSPLAGSFDTQYF
DNA: TGTGCCAGTTCTCCTCTAGCGGGATCATTTGATACGCAGTATTTT
J: TRBJ2-3
D: TRBD2
V: TRBV9
size: .

CDR3: CASSLQQGALITEALF
DNA: TGTGCCAGCAGCTTACAACAGGGGGCGCTTATCACTGAAGCTCTCTTT
J: TRBJ1-1
D: TRBD1
V: TRBV11-1
size: once

CDR3: CASSLASQNYGYTF
DNA: TGTGCCAGCAGCTTAGCTTCGCAGAACTATGGCTACACCTTC
J: TRBJ1-2
D: .
V: TRBV7-9
size: .

CDR3: CASSEEDRGPTEAFF
DNA: TGTGCCAGCAGTGAAGAGGACAGGGGGCCAACTGAAGCTTTCTTT
J: TRBJ1-1
D: TRBD1
V: TRBV6-1
size: .

CDR3: CASSSGGWGLGTSREQYF
DNA: TGTGCCAGCAGCTCAGGTGGTTGGGGTCTCGGGACTTCACGGGAGCAGTACTTC
J: TRBJ2-5
D: .
V: TRBV7-8
size: .

CDR3: CAWSVVARGGATNEKLFF
DNA: TGTGCCTGGAGTGTAGTGGCGCGAGGGGGCGCAACTAATGAAAAACTGTTTTTT
J: TRBJ1-4
D: TRBD1
V: TRBV30
size: .

CDR3: CASSQDTADSGELFF
DNA: TGCGCCAGCAGCCAAGACACCGCGGACAGCGGGGAGCTGTTTTTT
J: TRBJ2-2
D: .
V: TRBV4-1
size: .

CDR3: CASSPLTSGREDTQYF
DNA: TGTGCCAGCAGCCCGCTGACTAGCGGGAGGGAAGATACGCAGTATTTT
J: TRBJ2-3
D: TRBD2
V: TRBV7-8
size: .

CDR3: CASSLGPSKGYEQYF
DNA: TGTGCCAGCAGTTTGGGGCCCTCGAAAGGGTACGAGCAGTACTTC
J: TRBJ2-7
D: .
V: TRBV6-5
size: .

CDR3: CASSLGDRDCYGYTF
DNA: TGCGCCAGCAGCCTGGGGGACAGGGATTGCTATGGCTACACCTTC
J: TRBJ1-2
D: TRBD1
V: TRBV5-1
size: .

CDR3: CASSLNRGGLGAFF
DNA: TGTGCCAGCAGCTTAAACAGAGGGGGTTTAGGAGCTTTCTTT
J: TRBJ1-1
D: .
V: TRBV7-2
size: .

CDR3: CASSFSTRDFQFF
DNA: TGTGCCAGCAGCTTCTCCACCCGGGACTTTCAGTTCTTC
J: TRBJ2-1
D: .
V: TRBV11-2
size: .

CDR3: CATSPRLGEGSYNEQFF
DNA: TGTGCCACCAGCCCCCGACTCGGAGAGGGCTCCTACAATGAGCAGTTCTTC
J: TRBJ2-1
D: .
V: TRBV15
size: .

CDR3: CASSSTTNYGYTF
DNA: TGTGCCAGCAGCTCGACAACTAACTATGGCTACACCTTC
J: TRBJ1-2
D: .
V: TRBV27
size: .

CDR3: CASSLVGTPYEQYF
DNA: TGTGCCAGCAGCTTAGTCGGGACACCCTACGAGCAGTACTTC
J: TRBJ2-7
D: .
V: TRBV7-9
size: .

CDR3: CASSLAGDRSSYEQYF
DNA: TGTGCCAGCAGCTTAGCGGGGGACAGAAGCTCCTACGAGCAGTACTTC
J: TRBJ2-7
D: TRBD1
V: TRBV7-9
size: .

CDR3: CASRTEEGLRNQPQHF
DNA: TGTGCCAGTAGGACAGAGGAGGGACTGCGGAATCAGCCCCAGCATTTT
J: TRBJ1-5
D: .
V: TRBV19
size: .